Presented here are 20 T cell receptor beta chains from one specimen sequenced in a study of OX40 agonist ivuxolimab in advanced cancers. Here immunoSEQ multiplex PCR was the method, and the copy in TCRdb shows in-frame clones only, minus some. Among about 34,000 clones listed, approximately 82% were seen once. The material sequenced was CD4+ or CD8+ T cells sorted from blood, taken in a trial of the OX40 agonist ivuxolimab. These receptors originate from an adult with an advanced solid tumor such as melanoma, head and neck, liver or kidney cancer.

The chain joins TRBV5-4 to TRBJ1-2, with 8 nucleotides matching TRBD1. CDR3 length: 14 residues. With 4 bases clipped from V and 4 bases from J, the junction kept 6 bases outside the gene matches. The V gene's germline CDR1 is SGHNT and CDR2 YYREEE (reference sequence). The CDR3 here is CASSITGTGYGYTF. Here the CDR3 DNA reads TGTGCCAGCAGCATAACCGGGACAGGCTATGGCTACACCTTC. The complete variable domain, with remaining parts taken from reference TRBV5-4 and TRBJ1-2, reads ETGVTQSPTHLIKTRGQQVTLRCSSQSGHNTVSWYQQALGQGPQFIFQYYREEENGRGNFPPRFSGLQFPNYSSELNVNALELDDSALYLCASSITGTGYGYTFGSGTRLTVV.

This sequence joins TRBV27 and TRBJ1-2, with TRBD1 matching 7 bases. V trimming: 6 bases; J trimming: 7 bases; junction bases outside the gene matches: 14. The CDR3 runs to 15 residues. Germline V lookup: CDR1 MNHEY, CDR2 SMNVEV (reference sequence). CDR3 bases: TGTGCCAGCAGCAGCGTGGGGGAGGGGGCTCTTGGCTACACCTTC. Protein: CASSSVGEGALGYTF.

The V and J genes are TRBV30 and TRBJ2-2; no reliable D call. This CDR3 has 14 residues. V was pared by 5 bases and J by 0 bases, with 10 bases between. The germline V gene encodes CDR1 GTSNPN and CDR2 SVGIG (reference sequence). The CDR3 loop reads CAWDMQTNTGELFF. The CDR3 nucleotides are TGTGCCTGGGATATGCAGACGAACACCGGGGAGCTGTTTTTT.

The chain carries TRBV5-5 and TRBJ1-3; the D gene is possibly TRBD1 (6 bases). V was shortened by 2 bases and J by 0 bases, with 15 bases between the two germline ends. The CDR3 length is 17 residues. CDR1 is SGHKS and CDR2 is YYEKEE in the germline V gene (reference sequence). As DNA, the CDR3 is TGTGCCAGCAGCTTTTCGCCCAGGGGCGACTCTGGAAACACCATATATTTT. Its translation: CASSFSPRGDSGNTIYF.

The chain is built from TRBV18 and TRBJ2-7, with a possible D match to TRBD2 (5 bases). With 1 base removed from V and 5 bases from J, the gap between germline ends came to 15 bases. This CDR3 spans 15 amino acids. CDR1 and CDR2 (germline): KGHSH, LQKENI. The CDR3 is CASSPRGLDANEQYF. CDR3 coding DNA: TGTGCCAGCTCACCACGCGGGCTAGACGCCAACGAGCAGTACTTC.

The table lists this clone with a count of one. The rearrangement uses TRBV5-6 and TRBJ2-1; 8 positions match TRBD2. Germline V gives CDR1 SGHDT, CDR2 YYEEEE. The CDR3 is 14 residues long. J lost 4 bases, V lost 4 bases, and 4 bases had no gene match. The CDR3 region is CASSRGTSYNEQFF. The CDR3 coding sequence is TGTGCCAGCAGCCGGGGGACTAGTTACAATGAGCAGTTCTTC.

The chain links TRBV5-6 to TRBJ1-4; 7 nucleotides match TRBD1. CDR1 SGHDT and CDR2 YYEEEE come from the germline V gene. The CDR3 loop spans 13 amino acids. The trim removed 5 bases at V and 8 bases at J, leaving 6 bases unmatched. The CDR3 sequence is CASSFDRAEKLFF. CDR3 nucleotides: TGTGCCAGCAGTTTCGACAGGGCCGAAAAACTGTTTTTT.

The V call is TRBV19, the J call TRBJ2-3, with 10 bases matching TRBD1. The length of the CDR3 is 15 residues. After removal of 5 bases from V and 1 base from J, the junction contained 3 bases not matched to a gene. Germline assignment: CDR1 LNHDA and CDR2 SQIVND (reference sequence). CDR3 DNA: TGTGCCAGTAGTTTTGGGACAGGGGGCACAGATACGCAGTATTTT. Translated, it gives CASSFGTGGTDTQYF.

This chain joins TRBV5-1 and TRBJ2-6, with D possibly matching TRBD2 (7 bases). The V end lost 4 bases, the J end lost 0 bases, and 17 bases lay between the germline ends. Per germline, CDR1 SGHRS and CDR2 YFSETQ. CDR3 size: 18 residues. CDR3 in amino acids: CASSARGGLLSGANVLTF. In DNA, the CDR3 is TGCGCCAGCAGCGCGAGGGGGGGGCTCCTCTCTGGGGCCAACGTCCTGACTTTC.

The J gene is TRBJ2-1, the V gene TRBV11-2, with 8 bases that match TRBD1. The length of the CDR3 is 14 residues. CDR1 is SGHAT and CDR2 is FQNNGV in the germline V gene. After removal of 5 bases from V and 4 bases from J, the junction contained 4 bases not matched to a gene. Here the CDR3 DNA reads TGTGCCAGCAGCCTGACAGGGGATTACAATGAGCAGTTCTTC. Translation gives CASSLTGDYNEQFF.

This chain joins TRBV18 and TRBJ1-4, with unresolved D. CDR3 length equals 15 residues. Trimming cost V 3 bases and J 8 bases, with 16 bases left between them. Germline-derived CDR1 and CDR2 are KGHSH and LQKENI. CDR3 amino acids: CASSPGGARREKLFF. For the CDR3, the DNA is TGTGCCAGCTCACCCGGAGGAGCTAGGAGGGAAAAACTGTTTTTT.

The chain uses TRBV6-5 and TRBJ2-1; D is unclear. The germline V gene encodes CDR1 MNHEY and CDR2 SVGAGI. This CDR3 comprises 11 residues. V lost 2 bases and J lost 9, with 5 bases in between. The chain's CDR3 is CASSYGGEQFF. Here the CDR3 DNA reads TGTGCCAGCAGTTACGGCGGTGAGCAGTTCTTC.

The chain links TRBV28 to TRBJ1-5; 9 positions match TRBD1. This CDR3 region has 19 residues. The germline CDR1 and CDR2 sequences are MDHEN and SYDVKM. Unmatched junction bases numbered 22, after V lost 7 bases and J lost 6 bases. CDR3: CASNSPTGPGTGSVQPQHF. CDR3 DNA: TGTGCCAGCAACTCCCCTACGGGTCCCGGGACAGGGTCTGTTCAGCCCCAGCATTTT.

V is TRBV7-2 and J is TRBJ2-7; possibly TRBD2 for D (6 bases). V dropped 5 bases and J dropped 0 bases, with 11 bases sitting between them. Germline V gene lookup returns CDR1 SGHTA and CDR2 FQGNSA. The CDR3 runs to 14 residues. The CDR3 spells CASSDSGSSYEQYF. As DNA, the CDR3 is TGTGCCAGCAGCGATAGCGGTAGCTCCTACGAGCAGTACTTC.

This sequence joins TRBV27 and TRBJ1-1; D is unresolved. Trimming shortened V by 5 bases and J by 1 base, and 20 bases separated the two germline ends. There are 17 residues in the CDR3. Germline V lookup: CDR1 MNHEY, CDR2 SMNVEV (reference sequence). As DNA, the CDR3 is TGTGCCAGCAGTGGGGAGGGTTTCTCAAGGGCGAACACTGAAGCTTTCTTT. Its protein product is CASSGEGFSRANTEAFF.

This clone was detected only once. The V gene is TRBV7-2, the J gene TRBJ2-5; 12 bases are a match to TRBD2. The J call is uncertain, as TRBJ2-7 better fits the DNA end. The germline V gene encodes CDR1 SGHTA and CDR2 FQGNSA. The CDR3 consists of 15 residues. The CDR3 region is CASRRTSGDSYEQYF. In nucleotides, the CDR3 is TGTGCCAGCAGGAGGACTAGCGGGGATTCCTACGAGCAGTACTTC.

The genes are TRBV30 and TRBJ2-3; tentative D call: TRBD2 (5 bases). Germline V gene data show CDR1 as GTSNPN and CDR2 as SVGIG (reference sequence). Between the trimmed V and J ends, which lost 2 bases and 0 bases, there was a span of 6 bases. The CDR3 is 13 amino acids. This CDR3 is CAWSSGSTDTQYF. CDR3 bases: TGTGCCTGGAGTTCGGGGAGCACAGATACGCAGTATTTT.

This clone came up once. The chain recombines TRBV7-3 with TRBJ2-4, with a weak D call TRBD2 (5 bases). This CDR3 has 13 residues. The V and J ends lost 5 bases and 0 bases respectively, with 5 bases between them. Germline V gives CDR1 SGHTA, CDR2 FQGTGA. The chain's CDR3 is CASSSGAKNIQYF. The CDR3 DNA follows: TGTGCCAGCAGCAGCGGAGCCAAAAACATTCAGTACTTC.

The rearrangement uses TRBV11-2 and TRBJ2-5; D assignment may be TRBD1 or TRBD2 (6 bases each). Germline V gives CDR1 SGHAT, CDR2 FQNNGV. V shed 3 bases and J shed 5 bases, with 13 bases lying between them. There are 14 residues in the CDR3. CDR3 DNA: TGTGCCAGCAGCTTGTCGGGGGCGCGTGAGACCCAGTACTTC. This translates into CASSLSGARETQYF.

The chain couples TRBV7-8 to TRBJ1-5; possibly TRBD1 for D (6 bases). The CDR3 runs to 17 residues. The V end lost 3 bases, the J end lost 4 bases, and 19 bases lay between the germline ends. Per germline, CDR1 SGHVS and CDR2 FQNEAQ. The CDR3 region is CASSFAASQGGNQPQHF. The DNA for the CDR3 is TGTGCCAGCAGCTTCGCCGCTTCACAGGGTGGGAATCAGCCCCAGCATTTT.